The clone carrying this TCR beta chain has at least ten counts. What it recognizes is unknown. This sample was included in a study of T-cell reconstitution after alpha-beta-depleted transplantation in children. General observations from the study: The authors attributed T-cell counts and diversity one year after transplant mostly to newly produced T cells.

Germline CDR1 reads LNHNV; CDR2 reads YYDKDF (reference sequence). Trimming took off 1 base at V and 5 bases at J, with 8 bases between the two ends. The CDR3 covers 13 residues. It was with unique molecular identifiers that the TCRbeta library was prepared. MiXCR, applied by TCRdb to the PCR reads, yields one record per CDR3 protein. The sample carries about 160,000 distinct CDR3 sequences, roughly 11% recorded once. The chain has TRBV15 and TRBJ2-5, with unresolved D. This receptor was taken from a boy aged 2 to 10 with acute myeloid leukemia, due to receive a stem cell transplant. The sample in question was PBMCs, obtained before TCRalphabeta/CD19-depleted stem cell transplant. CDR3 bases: TGTGCCACCAGCAGAGGCGCGCTCGAGACCCAGTACTTC. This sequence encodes CATSRGALETQYF.